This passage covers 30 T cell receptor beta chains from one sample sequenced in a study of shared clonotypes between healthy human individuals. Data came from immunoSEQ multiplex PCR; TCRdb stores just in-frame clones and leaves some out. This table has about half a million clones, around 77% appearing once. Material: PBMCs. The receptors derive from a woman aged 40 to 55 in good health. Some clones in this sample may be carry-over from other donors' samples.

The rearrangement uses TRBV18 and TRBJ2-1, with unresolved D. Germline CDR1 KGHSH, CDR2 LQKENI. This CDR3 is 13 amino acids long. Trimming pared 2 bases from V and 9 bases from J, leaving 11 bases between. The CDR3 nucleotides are TGTGCCAGCTCACCAAGCCAGGAAATTGAGCAGTTCTTC. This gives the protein CASSPSQEIEQFF.

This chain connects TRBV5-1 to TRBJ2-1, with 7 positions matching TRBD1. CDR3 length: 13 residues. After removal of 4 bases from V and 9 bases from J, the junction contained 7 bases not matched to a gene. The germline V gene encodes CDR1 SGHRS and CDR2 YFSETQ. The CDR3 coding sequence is TGCGCCAGCAGCGAGTGGACAGGCAGTGAGCAGTTCTTC. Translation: CASSEWTGSEQFF.

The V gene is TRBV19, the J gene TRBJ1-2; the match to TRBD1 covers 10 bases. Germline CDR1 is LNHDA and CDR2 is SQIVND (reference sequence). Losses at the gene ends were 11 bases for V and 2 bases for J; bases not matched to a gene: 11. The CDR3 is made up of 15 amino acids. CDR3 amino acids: CAAGQDRGKNYGYTF. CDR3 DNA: TGTGCCGCCGGACAGGACAGGGGGAAGAACTATGGCTACACCTTC.

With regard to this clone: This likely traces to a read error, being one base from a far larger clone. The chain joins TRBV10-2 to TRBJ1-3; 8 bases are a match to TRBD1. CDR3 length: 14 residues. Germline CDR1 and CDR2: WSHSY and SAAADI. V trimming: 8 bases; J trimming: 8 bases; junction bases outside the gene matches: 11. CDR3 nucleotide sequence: TGCGCCAGCGGGAAAGGACAGGGATGGGACACCATATATTTT. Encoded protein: CASGKGQGWDTIYF.

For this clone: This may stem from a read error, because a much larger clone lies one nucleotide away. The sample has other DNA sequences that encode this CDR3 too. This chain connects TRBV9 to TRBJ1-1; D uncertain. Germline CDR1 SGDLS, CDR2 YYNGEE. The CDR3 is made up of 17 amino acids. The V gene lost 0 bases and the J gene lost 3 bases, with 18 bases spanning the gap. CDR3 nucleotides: TGTGCCAGCAGCGTAGCGGGCTTGAGGGCCTGGGACACTGAAGCTTTCTTT. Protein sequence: CASSVAGLRAWDTEAFF.

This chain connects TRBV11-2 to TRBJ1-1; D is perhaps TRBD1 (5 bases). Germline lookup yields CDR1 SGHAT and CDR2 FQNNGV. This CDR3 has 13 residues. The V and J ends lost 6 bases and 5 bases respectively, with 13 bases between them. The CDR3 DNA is TGTGCCAGCAGAAACCTTGGGGGGACTGAAGCTTTCTTT. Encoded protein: CASRNLGGTEAFF. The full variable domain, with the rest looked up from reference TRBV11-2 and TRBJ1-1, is EAGVAQSPRYKIIEKRQSVAFWCNPISGHATLYWYQQILGQGPKLLIQFQNNGVVDDSQLPKDRFSAERLKGVDSTLKIQPAKLEDSAVYLCASRNLGGTEAFFGQGTRLTVV.

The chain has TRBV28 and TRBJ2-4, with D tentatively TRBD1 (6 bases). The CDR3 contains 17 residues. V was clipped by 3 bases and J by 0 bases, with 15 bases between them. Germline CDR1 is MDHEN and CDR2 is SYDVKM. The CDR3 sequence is CASSFLGDMVAKNIQYF. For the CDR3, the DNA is TGTGCCAGCAGTTTCTTGGGGGACATGGTAGCCAAAAACATTCAGTACTTC. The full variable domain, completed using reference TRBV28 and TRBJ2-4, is DVKVTQSSRYLVKRTGEKVFLECVQDMDHENMFWYRQDPGLGLRLIYFSYDVKMKEKGDIPEGYSVSREKKERFSLILESASTNQTSMYLCASSFLGDMVAKNIQYFGAGTRLSVL.

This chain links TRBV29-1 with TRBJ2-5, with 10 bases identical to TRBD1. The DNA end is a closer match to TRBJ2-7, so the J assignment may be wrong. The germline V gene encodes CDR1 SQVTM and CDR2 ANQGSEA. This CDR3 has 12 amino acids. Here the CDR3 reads CSVGQGLSEQYF. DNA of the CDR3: TGCAGCGTGGGACAGGGGTTGAGCGAGCAGTACTTC.

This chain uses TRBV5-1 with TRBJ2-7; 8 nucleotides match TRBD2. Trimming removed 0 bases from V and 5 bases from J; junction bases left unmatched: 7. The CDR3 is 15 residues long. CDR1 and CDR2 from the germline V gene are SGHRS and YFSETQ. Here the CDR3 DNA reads TGCGCCAGCAGCTTGGTCCGGGAGGGCCGCCACGAGCAGTACTTC. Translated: CASSLVREGRHEQYF. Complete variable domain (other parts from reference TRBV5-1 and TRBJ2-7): KAGVTQTPRYLIKTRGQQVTLSCSPISGHRSVSWYQQTPGQGLQFLFEYFSETQRNKGNFPGRFSGRQFSNSRSEMNVSTLELGDSALYLCASSLVREGRHEQYFGPGTRLTVT.

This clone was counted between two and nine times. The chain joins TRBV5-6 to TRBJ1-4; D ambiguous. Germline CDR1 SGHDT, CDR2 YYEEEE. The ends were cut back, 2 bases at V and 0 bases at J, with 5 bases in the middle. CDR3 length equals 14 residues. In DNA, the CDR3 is TGTGCCAGCAGCTTTAAAGCAACTAATGAAAAACTGTTTTTT. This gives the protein CASSFKATNEKLFF.

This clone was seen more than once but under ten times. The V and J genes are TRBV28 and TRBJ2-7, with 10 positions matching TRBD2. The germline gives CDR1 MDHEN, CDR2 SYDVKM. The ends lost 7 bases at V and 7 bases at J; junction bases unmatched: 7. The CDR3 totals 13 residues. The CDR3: CASIPSGRREQYF. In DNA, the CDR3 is TGTGCCAGCATCCCTAGCGGGAGACGGGAGCAGTACTTC.

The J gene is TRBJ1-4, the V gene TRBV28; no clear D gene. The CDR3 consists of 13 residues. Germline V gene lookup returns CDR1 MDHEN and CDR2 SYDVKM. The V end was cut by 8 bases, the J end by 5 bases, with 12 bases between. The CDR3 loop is CASSPSPNEKLFF. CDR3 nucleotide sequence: TGTGCCAGCTCCCCGTCCCCCAATGAAAAACTGTTTTTT.

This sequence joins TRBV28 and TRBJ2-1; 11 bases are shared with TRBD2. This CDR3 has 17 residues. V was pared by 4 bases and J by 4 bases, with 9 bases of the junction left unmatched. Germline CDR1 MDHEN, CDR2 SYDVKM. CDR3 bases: TGTGCCAGCAGTTCGACCGGACTAGCGGGCCCATACAATGAGCAGTTCTTC. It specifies CASSSTGLAGPYNEQFF.

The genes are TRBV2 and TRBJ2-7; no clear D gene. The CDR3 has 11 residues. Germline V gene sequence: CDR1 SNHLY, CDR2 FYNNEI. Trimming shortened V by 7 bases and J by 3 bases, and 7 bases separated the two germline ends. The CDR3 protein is CASNAGYEQYF. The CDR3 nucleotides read TGTGCCAGCAACGCAGGCTACGAGCAGTACTTC. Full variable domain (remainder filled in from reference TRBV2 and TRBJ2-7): EPEVTQTPSHQVTQMGQEVILRCVPISNHLYFYWYRQILGQKVEFLVSFYNNEISEKSEIFDDQFSVERPDGSNFTLKIRSTKLEDSAMYFCASNAGYEQYFGPGTRLTVT.

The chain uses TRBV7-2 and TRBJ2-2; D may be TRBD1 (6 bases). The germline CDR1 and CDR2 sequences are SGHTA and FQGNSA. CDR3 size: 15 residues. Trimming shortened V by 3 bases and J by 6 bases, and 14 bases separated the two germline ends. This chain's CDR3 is CASSFLGTFPGELFF. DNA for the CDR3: TGTGCCAGCAGCTTCCTTGGGACATTTCCCGGGGAGCTGTTTTTT.

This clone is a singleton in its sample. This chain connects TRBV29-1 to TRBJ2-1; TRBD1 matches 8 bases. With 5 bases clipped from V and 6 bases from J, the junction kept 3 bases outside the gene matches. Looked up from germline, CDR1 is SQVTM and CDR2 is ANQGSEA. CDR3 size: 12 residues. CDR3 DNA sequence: TGCAGCGTTAAACAGGGGGTCAATGAGCAGTTCTTC. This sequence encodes CSVKQGVNEQFF.

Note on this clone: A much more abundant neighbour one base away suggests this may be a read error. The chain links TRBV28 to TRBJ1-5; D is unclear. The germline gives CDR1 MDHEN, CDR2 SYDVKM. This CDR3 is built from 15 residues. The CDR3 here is CASNLIRGRHQPQHF. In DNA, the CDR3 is TGTGCCAGCAATTTAATCCGGGGAAGGCATCAGCCCCAGCATTTT. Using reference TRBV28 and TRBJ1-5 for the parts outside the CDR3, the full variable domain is DVKVTQSSRYLVKRTGEKVFLECVQDMDHENMFWYRQDPGLGLRLIYFSYDVKMKEKGDIPEGYSVSREKKERFSLILESASTNQTSMYLCASNLIRGRHQPQHFGDGTRLSIL.

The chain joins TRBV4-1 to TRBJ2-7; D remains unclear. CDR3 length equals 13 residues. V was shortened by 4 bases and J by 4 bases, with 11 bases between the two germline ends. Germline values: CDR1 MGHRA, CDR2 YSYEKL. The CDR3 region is CASSLDGPYEQYF. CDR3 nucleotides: TGCGCCAGCAGCCTTGACGGTCCTTACGAGCAGTACTTC.

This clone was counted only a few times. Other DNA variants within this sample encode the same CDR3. CDR3: CASSQGTGGGETQYF. DNA of the CDR3: TGTGCCAGCAGCCAGGGGACAGGGGGCGGGGAGACCCAGTACTTC. The chain carries TRBV4-2 and TRBJ2-5; TRBD1 matches at 12 bases. CDR1 is LGHNA and CDR2 is YNFKEQ in the germline V gene. Trimming took 3 bases from V and 5 from J; bases not matched to a gene: 4. The CDR3 loop spans 15 amino acids.

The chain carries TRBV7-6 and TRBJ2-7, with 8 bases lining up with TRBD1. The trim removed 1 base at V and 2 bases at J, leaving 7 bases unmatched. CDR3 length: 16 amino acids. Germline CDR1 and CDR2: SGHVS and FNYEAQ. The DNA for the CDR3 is TGTGCCAGCAGCTTAGGGGCGGACAGGGTTACCTACGAGCAGTACTTC. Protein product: CASSLGADRVTYEQYF.

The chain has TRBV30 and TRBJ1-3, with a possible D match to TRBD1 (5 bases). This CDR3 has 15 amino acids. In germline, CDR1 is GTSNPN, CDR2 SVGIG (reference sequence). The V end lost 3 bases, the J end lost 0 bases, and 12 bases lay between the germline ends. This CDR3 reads CAWSLRGVSGNTIYF. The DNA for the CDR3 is TGTGCCTGGAGCTTAAGGGGCGTCTCTGGAAACACCATATATTTT.

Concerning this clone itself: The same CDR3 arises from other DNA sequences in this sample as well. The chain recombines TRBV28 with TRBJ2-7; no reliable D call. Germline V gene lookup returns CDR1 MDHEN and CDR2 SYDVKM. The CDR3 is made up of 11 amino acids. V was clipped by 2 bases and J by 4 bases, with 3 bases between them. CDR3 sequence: CASSLVYEQYF. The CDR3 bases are TGTGCCAGCAGTTTAGTTTACGAGCAGTACTTC. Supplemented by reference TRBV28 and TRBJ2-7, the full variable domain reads DVKVTQSSRYLVKRTGEKVFLECVQDMDHENMFWYRQDPGLGLRLIYFSYDVKMKEKGDIPEGYSVSREKKERFSLILESASTNQTSMYLCASSLVYEQYFGPGTRLTVT.

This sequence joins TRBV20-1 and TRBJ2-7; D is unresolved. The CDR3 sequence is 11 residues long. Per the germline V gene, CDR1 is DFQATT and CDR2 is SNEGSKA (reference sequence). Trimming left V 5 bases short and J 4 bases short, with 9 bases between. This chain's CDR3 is CSAGRQYEQYF. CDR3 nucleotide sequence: TGCAGTGCTGGGCGTCAATACGAGCAGTACTTC.

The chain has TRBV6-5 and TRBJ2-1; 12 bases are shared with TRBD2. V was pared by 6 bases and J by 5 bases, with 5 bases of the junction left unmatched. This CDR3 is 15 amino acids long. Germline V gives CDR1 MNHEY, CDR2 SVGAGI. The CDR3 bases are TGTGCCAGCAGGGAGACTAGCGGGAGTCACAATGAGCAGTTCTTC. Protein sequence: CASRETSGSHNEQFF.

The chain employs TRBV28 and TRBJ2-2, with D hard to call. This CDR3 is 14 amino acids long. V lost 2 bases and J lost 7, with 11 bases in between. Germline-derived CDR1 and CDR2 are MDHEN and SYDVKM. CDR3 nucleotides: TGTGCCAGCAGTTTAGCGGCAGACCACGGGGAGCTGTTTTTT. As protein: CASSLAADHGELFF.

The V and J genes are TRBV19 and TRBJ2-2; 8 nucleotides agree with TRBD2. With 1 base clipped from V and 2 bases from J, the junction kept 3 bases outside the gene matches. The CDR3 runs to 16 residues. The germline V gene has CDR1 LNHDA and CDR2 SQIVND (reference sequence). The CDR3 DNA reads TGTGCCAGTAGTATAGTGGGACTAGTAAACACCGGGGAGCTGTTTTTT. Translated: CASSIVGLVNTGELFF.

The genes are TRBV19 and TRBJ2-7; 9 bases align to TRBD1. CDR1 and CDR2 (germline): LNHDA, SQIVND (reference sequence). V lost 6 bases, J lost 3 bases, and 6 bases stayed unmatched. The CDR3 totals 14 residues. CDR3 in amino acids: CASRRTGADYEQYF. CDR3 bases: TGTGCCAGTAGGAGGACAGGGGCGGACTACGAGCAGTACTTC.

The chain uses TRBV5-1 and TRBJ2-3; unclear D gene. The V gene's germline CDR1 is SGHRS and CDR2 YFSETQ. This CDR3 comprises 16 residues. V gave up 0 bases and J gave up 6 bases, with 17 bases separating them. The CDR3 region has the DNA TGCGCCAGCAGCTTGGAGGGCAGGACCCGTTTGGATACGCAGTATTTT. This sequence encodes CASSLEGRTRLDTQYF.

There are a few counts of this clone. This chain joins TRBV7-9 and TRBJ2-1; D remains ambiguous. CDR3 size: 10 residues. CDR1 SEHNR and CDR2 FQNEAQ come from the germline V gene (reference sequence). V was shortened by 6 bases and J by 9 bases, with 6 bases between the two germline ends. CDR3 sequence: CASSESEQFF. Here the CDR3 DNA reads TGTGCCAGCAGTGAGAGTGAGCAGTTCTTC.

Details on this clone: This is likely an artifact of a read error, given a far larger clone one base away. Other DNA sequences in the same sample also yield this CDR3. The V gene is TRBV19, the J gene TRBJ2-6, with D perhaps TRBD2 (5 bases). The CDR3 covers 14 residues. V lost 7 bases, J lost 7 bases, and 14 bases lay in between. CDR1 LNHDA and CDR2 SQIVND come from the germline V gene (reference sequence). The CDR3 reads CASNPGGGANVLTF. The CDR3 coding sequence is TGTGCCAGTAATCCTGGTGGAGGAGCCAACGTCCTGACTTTC.